The rows below give T cell receptor beta chains drawn from one sample of a study of identical twins. TCRdb itself ran the 5' RACE reads through MiXCR, one entry per CDR3 protein. Altogether some 500,000 distinct CDR3 sequences are present, about 20% being singletons, with the ten largest covering approximately 0.95%. A further study also used this sample, focusing on T cells expressing NK-cell markers.

The sample consisted of CD4+ T cells sorted from blood. The receptors shown here come from a young woman in good health. CDR3s include the opening cysteine and the closing phenylalanine or tryptophan. The D gene is left open where the match is weak. Size is omitted from some rows. Given values are once, few, many or a class for expanded clones.

D gene: -
J gene: TRBJ1-1
clone size: -
V gene: TRBV5-1
CDR3 length: 14
CDR3 DNA: TGCGCCAGCAGCTCTCAGGGAGTTCGCACTGAAGCTTTCTTT
CDR3 protein: CASSSQGVRTEAFF

D gene: TRBD2
J gene: TRBJ2-1
clone size: few
V gene: TRBV12-3/TRBV12-4
CDR3 length: 18
CDR3 DNA: TGTGCCAGCAGTATCCATACCACTAGCGGGGGGGCATTAAATGAGCAGTTCTTC
CDR3 protein: CASSIHTTSGGALNEQFF

D gene: -
J gene: TRBJ2-3
clone size: few
V gene: TRBV7-2
CDR3 length: 14
CDR3 DNA: TGTGCCAGCAGCCCAATTAATCTCCCAGATACGCAGTATTTT
CDR3 protein: CASSPINLPDTQYF

D gene: -
J gene: TRBJ1-2
clone size: few
V gene: TRBV6-5
CDR3 length: 15
CDR3 DNA: TGTGCCAGCAGTTACTCGATCAGTACCGGCTATGGCTACACCTTC
CDR3 protein: CASSYSISTGYGYTF

D gene: -
J gene: TRBJ1-1
clone size: few
V gene: TRBV10-3
CDR3 length: 13
CDR3 DNA: TGTGCCTTGAGGGCCAGCTCGAACACTGAAGCTTTCTTT
CDR3 protein: CALRASSNTEAFF

D gene: -
J gene: TRBJ1-4
clone size: few
V gene: TRBV6-1
CDR3 length: 15
CDR3 DNA: TGTGCCAGTACAGGGCCCGGGACAAGGGGTGAAAAACTGTTTTTT
CDR3 protein: CASTGPGTRGEKLFF

D gene: TRBD1
J gene: TRBJ2-6
clone size: once
V gene: TRBV12-3/TRBV12-4
CDR3 length: 19
CDR3 DNA: TGTGCCTGCAGTTTTTTTCGCAGGACAGGGGGCTCTGGGGCCAACGTCCTGACTTTC
CDR3 protein: CACSFFRRTGGSGANVLTF

D gene: -
J gene: TRBJ2-7
clone size: -
V gene: TRBV12-3/TRBV12-4
CDR3 length: 12
CDR3 DNA: TGTGCCAGCAGTTTAGCGGCAGACGAGCAGTACTTC
CDR3 protein: CASSLAADEQYF

D gene: TRBD2
J gene: TRBJ2-1
clone size: -
V gene: TRBV6-2/TRBV6-3
CDR3 length: 13
CDR3 DNA: TGTGCCAGCAGTTACTCGAGGGAAGGGGAGGGGTTCTTC
CDR3 protein: CASSYSREGEGFF

D gene: -
J gene: TRBJ1-2
clone size: -
V gene: TRBV20-1
CDR3 length: 11
CDR3 DNA: TGCAGCGCTGGCTCTTACTATGGCTACACCTTC
CDR3 protein: CSAGSYYGYTF

D gene: -
J gene: TRBJ2-2
clone size: -
V gene: TRBV3-1
CDR3 length: 15
CDR3 DNA: TGTGCCAGCAGCCTCTTTTTCCCCACGAACGGGGAGCTGTTTTTT
CDR3 protein: CASSLFFPTNGELFF

D gene: -
J gene: TRBJ1-2
clone size: -
V gene: TRBV29-1
CDR3 length: 12
CDR3 DNA: TGCAGCGTTGAAGAGGGAGGGGGAGGCTACACCTTC
CDR3 protein: CSVEEGGGGYTF

D gene: -
J gene: TRBJ2-3
clone size: -
V gene: TRBV6-1
CDR3 length: 11
CDR3 DNA: TGTGCCAGCAGCCGCATAGATACGCAGTATTTT
CDR3 protein: CASSRIDTQYF

D gene: -
J gene: TRBJ2-7
clone size: -
V gene: TRBV6-5
CDR3 length: 11
CDR3 DNA: TGTGCCAGCAGTTACTTGAACGAGCAGTACTTC
CDR3 protein: CASSYLNEQYF

D gene: -
J gene: TRBJ2-1
clone size: many
V gene: TRBV6-5
CDR3 length: 13
CDR3 DNA: TGTGCCAGCAGTTCCCGGACTACCCTAGAGCAGTTCTTC
CDR3 protein: CASSSRTTLEQFF

D gene: -
J gene: TRBJ2-7
clone size: -
V gene: TRBV6-5
CDR3 length: 12
CDR3 DNA: TGTGCCACGAGAACTAATGCCTACGAGCAGTACTTC
CDR3 protein: CATRTNAYEQYF

D gene: -
J gene: TRBJ2-7
clone size: few
V gene: TRBV20-1
CDR3 length: 13
CDR3 DNA: TGCAGTGCTAGAGTCGGGAGCCCCTACGAGCAGTACTTC
CDR3 protein: CSARVGSPYEQYF

D gene: -
J gene: TRBJ2-3
clone size: many
V gene: TRBV20-1
CDR3 length: 14
CDR3 DNA: TGCAGTGCCCCAAGCGAAGCTAGCACAGATACGCAGTATTTT
CDR3 protein: CSAPSEASTDTQYF

D gene: TRBD1
J gene: TRBJ2-2
clone size: -
V gene: TRBV5-1
CDR3 length: 15
CDR3 DNA: TGCGCCAGCAGTTCCGGGACAGGGAACGCCGGGGAGCTGTTTTTT
CDR3 protein: CASSSGTGNAGELFF

D gene: TRBD1
J gene: TRBJ1-6
clone size: few
V gene: TRBV30
CDR3 length: 15
CDR3 DNA: TGTGCCTGGGCCCGGACAGGGAGTACCTCGGCACCCCTCCACTTT
CDR3 protein: CAWARTGSTSAPLHF

D gene: TRBD1
J gene: TRBJ2-7
clone size: -
V gene: TRBV10-3
CDR3 length: 12
CDR3 DNA: TGTGCCATCAAGACAGGGACCTACGAGCAGTACTTC
CDR3 protein: CAIKTGTYEQYF

D gene: TRBD2
J gene: TRBJ2-4
clone size: few
V gene: TRBV11-3
CDR3 length: 16
CDR3 DNA: TGTGCCAGCAGCTTCCGCGGGGGAGTATCCAAAAACATTCAGTACTTC
CDR3 protein: CASSFRGGVSKNIQYF

D gene: -
J gene: TRBJ2-7
clone size: -
V gene: TRBV29-1
CDR3 length: 12
CDR3 DNA: TGCAGCGTTGCCACGTGGGCCTACGAGCAGTACTTC
CDR3 protein: CSVATWAYEQYF

D gene: -
J gene: TRBJ1-4
clone size: few
V gene: TRBV12-3/TRBV12-4
CDR3 length: 15
CDR3 DNA: TGTGCCAGCAGTAAGACAGTGGGGGCTAATGAAAAACTGTTTTTT
CDR3 protein: CASSKTVGANEKLFF

D gene: TRBD1
J gene: TRBJ2-5
clone size: -
V gene: TRBV12-3/TRBV12-4
CDR3 length: 14
CDR3 DNA: TGTGCCAGCACCCCGGGACAGGGGTATGGGACCCAGTACTTC
CDR3 protein: CASTPGQGYGTQYF

D gene: -
J gene: TRBJ2-4
clone size: many
V gene: TRBV20-1
CDR3 length: 12
CDR3 DNA: TGCAGTGCTACCCCAGGGGCTAACATTCAGTACTTC
CDR3 protein: CSATPGANIQYF

D gene: -
J gene: TRBJ1-1
clone size: -
V gene: TRBV18
CDR3 length: 17
CDR3 DNA: TGTGCCAGCTCACCAAACATACACAGGATCGTAAACACTGAAGCTTTCTTT
CDR3 protein: CASSPNIHRIVNTEAFF

D gene: -
J gene: TRBJ2-1
clone size: few
V gene: TRBV5-5
CDR3 length: 13
CDR3 DNA: TGTGCCAGCAGCTTGATGGGTTACAATGAGCAGTTCTTC
CDR3 protein: CASSLMGYNEQFF

D gene: -
J gene: TRBJ2-2
clone size: -
V gene: TRBV5-1
CDR3 length: 14
CDR3 DNA: TGCGCCAGCAGCTTGGCCGTTCGGACCGGGGAGCTGTTTTTT
CDR3 protein: CASSLAVRTGELFF

D gene: -
J gene: TRBJ1-1
clone size: few
V gene: TRBV5-1
CDR3 length: 13
CDR3 DNA: TGCGCCAGCAGCGGCCTGTCGAACACTGAAGCTTTCTTT
CDR3 protein: CASSGLSNTEAFF

D gene: -
J gene: TRBJ2-3
clone size: many
V gene: TRBV20-1
CDR3 length: 13
CDR3 DNA: TGCAGTGCTAGGCTTGGTGGGTTCGATACGCAGTATTTT
CDR3 protein: CSARLGGFDTQYF

D gene: TRBD2
J gene: TRBJ2-3
clone size: -
V gene: TRBV5-1
CDR3 length: 19
CDR3 DNA: TGCGCCAGCAGCTCAAAAGCGGGGGAGCTAACCAAACCCACAGATACGCAGTATTTT
CDR3 protein: CASSSKAGELTKPTDTQYF

D gene: -
J gene: TRBJ2-5
clone size: -
V gene: TRBV12-3/TRBV12-4
CDR3 length: 13
CDR3 DNA: TGTGCCAGCAGTTTCCGGGCGGGAGAGACCCAGTACTTC
CDR3 protein: CASSFRAGETQYF

D gene: -
J gene: TRBJ2-7
clone size: -
V gene: TRBV20-1
CDR3 length: 11
CDR3 DNA: TGCAGTGTTCCAAACGCCGGACAACAGTACTTC
CDR3 protein: CSVPNAGQQYF

D gene: TRBD2
J gene: TRBJ2-2
clone size: many
V gene: TRBV5-1
CDR3 length: 17
CDR3 DNA: TGCGCCAGCAGCTTCCCTAGCGGGAGAGCGAACACCGGGGAGCTGTTTTTT
CDR3 protein: CASSFPSGRANTGELFF

D gene: TRBD1
J gene: TRBJ2-1
clone size: many
V gene: TRBV12-3/TRBV12-4
CDR3 length: 15
CDR3 DNA: TGTGCCAGCAGTAAACAGGGGGCAATGGGCAATGAGCAGTTCTTC
CDR3 protein: CASSKQGAMGNEQFF

D gene: -
J gene: TRBJ1-1
clone size: -
V gene: TRBV20-1
CDR3 length: 10
CDR3 DNA: TGCAGTGCCCCCCTAAGGCGGGGTTTCTTT
CDR3 protein: CSAPLRRGFF

D gene: -
J gene: TRBJ2-1
clone size: few
V gene: TRBV6-1
CDR3 length: 16
CDR3 DNA: TGTGCCAGCCAGACAAGCGAGGGCCTCTCCTACAATGAGCAGTTCTTC
CDR3 protein: CASQTSEGLSYNEQFF

D gene: -
J gene: TRBJ2-1
clone size: few
V gene: TRBV24-1
CDR3 length: 15
CDR3 DNA: TGTGCCACCAGTGGTAAGACTAGTCCCTGGAATGAGCAGTTCTTC
CDR3 protein: CATSGKTSPWNEQFF

D gene: TRBD2
J gene: TRBJ2-5
clone size: once
V gene: TRBV11-2
CDR3 length: 17
CDR3 DNA: TGTGCCAGCAGCTTAGTTAGCGGGGGCGACCTTCGAGAGACCCAGTACTTC
CDR3 protein: CASSLVSGGDLRETQYF

D gene: -
J gene: TRBJ2-7
clone size: -
V gene: TRBV5-1
CDR3 length: 12
CDR3 DNA: TGCGCCAGCAGACCGGGACATAACGAGCAGTACTTC
CDR3 protein: CASRPGHNEQYF

D gene: -
J gene: TRBJ1-1
clone size: many
V gene: TRBV7-6
CDR3 length: 16
CDR3 DNA: TGTGCCAGCAGCTTAGCGGCAACCGATAAGAACACTGAAGCTTTCTTT
CDR3 protein: CASSLAATDKNTEAFF

D gene: TRBD2
J gene: TRBJ2-2
clone size: few
V gene: TRBV11-2
CDR3 length: 16
CDR3 DNA: TGTGCCAGCACCCCCCGACTAGCGGGGCGGACCGGGGAGCTGTTTTTT
CDR3 protein: CASTPRLAGRTGELFF

D gene: -
J gene: TRBJ2-3
clone size: many
V gene: TRBV29-1
CDR3 length: 13
CDR3 DNA: TGCAGCGTTGAAACGCGGAGCACAGATACGCAGTATTTT
CDR3 protein: CSVETRSTDTQYF

D gene: TRBD1
J gene: TRBJ1-1
clone size: -
V gene: TRBV20-1
CDR3 length: 14
CDR3 DNA: TGCAGTGCCTTCCCCGGGACAGGGGTCACTGAAGCTTTCTTT
CDR3 protein: CSAFPGTGVTEAFF

D gene: -
J gene: TRBJ1-1
clone size: many
V gene: TRBV5-6
CDR3 length: 16
CDR3 DNA: TGTGCCAGCAGCTTGTGGACCAGGGTGGAAGGCACTGAAGCTTTCTTT
CDR3 protein: CASSLWTRVEGTEAFF

D gene: TRBD2
J gene: TRBJ2-2
clone size: few
V gene: TRBV20-1
CDR3 length: 16
CDR3 DNA: TGCAGTGCGCGGGAGACTAGCGGGAGGGCCGTAGGGGAGCTGTTTTTT
CDR3 protein: CSARETSGRAVGELFF

D gene: TRBD1
J gene: TRBJ1-2
clone size: few
V gene: TRBV5-1
CDR3 length: 14
CDR3 DNA: TGCGCCAGCAGCCCCGGGACAGCTCCCTATGGCTACACCTTC
CDR3 protein: CASSPGTAPYGYTF

D gene: -
J gene: TRBJ1-1
clone size: -
V gene: TRBV15
CDR3 length: 13
CDR3 DNA: TGTGCCACCAGCAAGGAAGTGAACACTGAAGCTTTCTTT
CDR3 protein: CATSKEVNTEAFF

D gene: -
J gene: TRBJ1-1
clone size: -
V gene: TRBV10-3
CDR3 length: 14
CDR3 DNA: TGTGCCATCAGCCCGGGACAAGCCAACACTGAAGCTTTCTTT
CDR3 protein: CAISPGQANTEAFF

D gene: -
J gene: TRBJ1-6
clone size: -
V gene: TRBV7-2
CDR3 length: 15
CDR3 DNA: TGTGCCAGCAGCTTATTTGGGGGGGTGAATTCACCCCTCCACTTT
CDR3 protein: CASSLFGGVNSPLHF

D gene: -
J gene: TRBJ1-1
clone size: -
V gene: TRBV19
CDR3 length: 15
CDR3 DNA: TGTGCCAGTAGTGTCGCCCAAAGAGCCTACACTGAAGCTTTCTTT
CDR3 protein: CASSVAQRAYTEAFF

D gene: -
J gene: TRBJ1-1
clone size: few
V gene: TRBV7-8
CDR3 length: 15
CDR3 DNA: TGTGCCAGCAGCCGGGGGGACATGTTGAACACTGAAGCTTTCTTT
CDR3 protein: CASSRGDMLNTEAFF

D gene: -
J gene: TRBJ2-3
clone size: few
V gene: TRBV7-2
CDR3 length: 14
CDR3 DNA: TGTGCCAGCAGCTCGCCTAGACTAGCAGATACGCAGTATTTT
CDR3 protein: CASSSPRLADTQYF

D gene: -
J gene: TRBJ2-5
clone size: few
V gene: TRBV5-6
CDR3 length: 13
CDR3 DNA: TGTGCCAGCAGCTTGAGGGGCCCAGGGACCCAGTACTTC
CDR3 protein: CASSLRGPGTQYF